What follows is one T cell receptor beta chain and its context. The data were obtained in a study of long-term antiretroviral therapy in people with HIV. Researchers report immunoSEQ v3.0 was run at survey level. Libraries were prepared by immunoSEQ multiplex PCR; TCRdb keeps only in-frame clonotypes and omits some of them. The sample has roughly 18,000 clones; 80% are singletons. CDR3 length: 12 residues. From germline, CDR1 is SGHTA and CDR2 FQGNSA. V lost 5 bases to trimming and J lost 10 bases, with 14 bases between them. This sequence joins TRBV7-2 and TRBJ1-2; no clear D gene. This clonotype was sampled from a woman aged 30 to 39 with HIV. Material: unsorted PBMCs, obtained 2.9 years after starting antiretroviral therapy. CDR3 loop: CASSPKTSTYTF. CDR3 bases: TGTGCCAGCAGCCCTAAGACATCAACCTACACCTTC. The whole variable domain, remainder taken from reference TRBV7-2 and TRBJ1-2, is GAGVSQSPSNKVTEKGKDVELRCDPISGHTALYWYRQSLGQGLEFLIYFQGNSAPDKSGLPSDRFSAERTGGSVSTLTIQRTQQEDSAVYLCASSPKTSTYTFGSGTRLTVV.